This passage covers 26 T cell receptor beta chains from one sample sequenced in a study of beta chain features in type 1 diabetes. Which antigens these TCRs recognize remains unknown. Findings and caveats of the study: Patients with Type 1 diabetes showed moderately but significantly shorter TCRB CDR3s in all four CD4+ subsets.

Reverse transcription of all isolated RNA meant that expressed TCRB transcripts were sequenced. The method was immunoSEQ multiplex PCR; TCRdb's version includes in-frame clones alone and lacks a portion of them. The data contain more than 300,000 clones, 9.3% of them seen just once; the ten biggest clones take up 0.95% to 1.1%. Sequenced material: central memory CD4+ T cells from blood. Receptors were obtained from a man aged 25 to 40 with type 1 diabetes.

This clone was counted only a few times. The rearrangement joins TRBV4-3 to TRBJ2-4, with D possibly TRBD2 on 6 matching bases. The V end was cut by 1 base, the J end by 6 bases, with 13 bases between. Germline CDR1 is LGHNA and CDR2 is YSLEER. The CDR3 sequence is 15 residues long. As DNA, the CDR3 is TGCGCCAGCAGCCAAGTTGAGATCGGGAGAAACATTCAGTACTTC. Encoded protein: CASSQVEIGRNIQYF.

The V and J genes are TRBV28 and TRBJ2-7; 11 bases map to TRBD1. Per the germline V gene, CDR1 is MDHEN and CDR2 is SYDVKM. J was trimmed by 2 bases and V by 6 bases; bases with no gene match: 9. This CDR3 has 16 amino acids. The CDR3 region is CASSPPGTGGTYEQYF. CDR3 nucleotide sequence: TGTGCCAGCAGCCCCCCAGGGACAGGGGGGACCTACGAGCAGTACTTC.

The rearrangement links TRBV7-2 to TRBJ1-5; D gene unclear. Germline CDR1 SGHTA, CDR2 FQGNSA. CDR3 length: 13 residues. The V and J ends lost 1 base and 7 bases respectively, with 8 bases between them. As DNA, the CDR3 is TGTGCCAGCAGCTTAGGTGGCTTGCAGCCCCAGCATTTT. Translation gives CASSLGGLQPQHF. The complete variable domain, with remaining parts taken from reference TRBV7-2 and TRBJ1-5, reads GAGVSQSPSNKVTEKGKDVELRCDPISGHTALYWYRQSLGQGLEFLIYFQGNSAPDKSGLPSDRFSAERTGGSVSTLTIQRTQQEDSAVYLCASSLGGLQPQHFGDGTRLSIL.

The V gene is TRBV7-2, the J gene TRBJ2-1; no reliable D call. Germline V lookup: CDR1 SGHTA, CDR2 FQGNSA. This CDR3 region has 17 residues. V lost 5 bases to trimming and J lost 3 bases, with 20 bases between them. CDR3 amino acids: CASSPDRGKQNYNEQFF. CDR3 coding DNA: TGTGCCAGCAGCCCGGATAGAGGAAAACAAAACTACAATGAGCAGTTCTTC.

In this sample, this clone turned up a few times. The chain carries TRBV7-9 and TRBJ2-1, with D maybe TRBD2 (6 bases). The germline CDR1 and CDR2 sequences are SEHNR and FQNEAQ (reference sequence). V was trimmed by 0 bases and J by 0 bases, leaving 12 bases between them. The CDR3 spans 17 residues. CDR3 DNA: TGTGCCAGCAGCTTAGCGCGGGGTGGAAGCTCCTACAATGAGCAGTTCTTC. It codes for CASSLARGGSSYNEQFF.

This clone turned up a few times. The chain links TRBV6-5 to TRBJ1-2; D remains ambiguous. Germline CDR1 is MNHEY and CDR2 is SVGAGI. The CDR3 contains 15 residues. The V end lost 8 bases, the J end lost 4 bases, and 20 bases lay between the germline ends. CDR3 amino acids: CASSQVQGLGYGYTF. DNA for the CDR3: TGTGCCAGCTCCCAAGTACAAGGTCTTGGCTATGGCTACACCTTC.

The V and J genes are TRBV2 and TRBJ2-3; possible D gene TRBD1, 6 bases. There are 14 residues in the CDR3. The V gene's germline CDR1 is SNHLY and CDR2 FYNNEI. Trimming took 8 bases from V and 3 from J, leaving 15 bases between them. For the CDR3, the DNA is TGTGCCAGCGAGAACAGGGATAGGACAGATACGCAGTATTTT. It specifies CASENRDRTDTQYF.

The chain carries TRBV13 and TRBJ2-1; D not certain. The ends were cut back, 5 bases at V and 8 bases at J, with 7 bases in the middle. Germline CDR1 PRHDT, CDR2 FYEKMQ (reference sequence). The CDR3 loop spans 11 amino acids. The CDR3 region has the DNA TGTGCCAGCAGCGAAAGCTATGAGCAGTTCTTC. This gives the protein CASSESYEQFF. Full variable domain (remainder filled in from reference TRBV13 and TRBJ2-1): AAGVIQSPRHLIKEKRETATLKCYPIPRHDTVYWYQQGPGQDPQFLISFYEKMQSDKGSIPDRFSAQQFSDYHSELNMSSLELGDSALYFCASSESYEQFFGPGTRLTVL.

This clone came up a few times. This rearrangement joins TRBV4-1 to TRBJ1-2, with no clear D. The ends were cut back, 1 base at V and 3 bases at J, with 3 bases in the middle. Germline CDR1 is MGHRA and CDR2 is YSYEKL. The CDR3 spans 12 residues. The CDR3, as DNA: TGCGCCAGCAGCCAAGCGGACTATGGCTACACCTTC. This sequence encodes CASSQADYGYTF.

V and J are TRBV30 and TRBJ1-1, with D possibly TRBD1 on 5 matching bases. Germline loops: CDR1 GTSNPN, CDR2 SVGIG (reference sequence). V lost 1 base and J lost 5, with 8 bases in between. CDR3 length: 12 amino acids. The DNA for the CDR3 is TGTGCCTGGAGTGGCGACAGAACTGAAGCTTTCTTT. This gives the protein CAWSGDRTEAFF. Full variable domain (outside the CDR3, taken from reference TRBV30 and TRBJ1-1): SQTIHQWPATLVQPVGSPLSLECTVEGTSNPNLYWYRQAAGRGLQLLFYSVGIGQISSEVPQNLSASRPQDRQFILSSKKLLLSDSGFYLCAWSGDRTEAFFGQGTRLTVV.

The chain is built from TRBV7-2 and TRBJ1-2; a weak D match, TRBD1 (5 bases). In germline, CDR1 is SGHTA, CDR2 FQGNSA. The CDR3 covers 15 residues. Deletions cut 1 base from V and 4 bases from J, with 13 bases between. The CDR3 DNA reads TGTGCCAGCAGCTTAGGATTAGGAGGGACCTATGGCTACACCTTC. Amino acids: CASSLGLGGTYGYTF.

This clone occurred a few times. The CDR3: CASSLGRETQYF. In DNA, the CDR3 is TGTGCCAGCAGCTTGGGGAGGGAGACCCAGTACTTC. The chain has TRBV5-4 and TRBJ2-5; D is possibly TRBD2 (5 bases). Germline CDR1 is SGHNT and CDR2 is YYREEE (reference sequence). The V and J ends lost 0 bases and 5 bases respectively, with 5 bases between them. CDR3 size: 12 residues.

The rearrangement joins TRBV23-1 to TRBJ1-2; TRBD1 is a possible D gene (6 bases). TRBV23-1 is an open reading frame whose function is uncertain. Trimming took off 0 bases at V and 1 base at J, with 15 bases between the two ends. The CDR3 is made up of 17 amino acids. CDR3 in amino acids: CASSQSGRGFLNYGYTF. The CDR3 nucleotides are TGCGCCAGCAGTCAATCGGGCAGGGGATTCCTTAACTATGGCTACACCTTC.

This clone has more than one count but fewer than ten. V gene TRBV7-2 combines with J gene TRBJ1-5; D gene ambiguous. The CDR3 totals 13 residues. V lost 5 bases and J 5 bases, leaving 10 bases between the germline ends. Germline CDR1 reads SGHTA; CDR2 reads FQGNSA. This CDR3 is CASSPQVDQPQHF. The CDR3 DNA reads as TGTGCCAGCAGCCCCCAGGTGGATCAGCCCCAGCATTTT.

The table lists this clone with a few counts. The chain joins TRBV7-9 to TRBJ1-3; a possible D gene is TRBD1 (6 bases). This CDR3 has 15 residues. Germline CDR1 and CDR2: SEHNR and FQNEAQ (reference sequence). V was cut by 4 bases and J by 0 bases, with 10 bases left in between. CDR3 protein: CASSYWTDSGNTIYF. The DNA for the CDR3 is TGTGCCAGCAGCTACTGGACAGACTCTGGAAACACCATATATTTT.

This clone was observed many times. V gene TRBV5-1 combines with J gene TRBJ1-1; D is possibly TRBD1 (6 bases). The CDR3 is 14 residues long. Germline-derived CDR1 and CDR2 are SGHRS and YFSETQ. Trimming took off 4 bases at V and 6 bases at J, with 16 bases between the two ends. CDR3 sequence: CASSHRVGLSEAFF. In nucleotides, the CDR3 is TGCGCCAGCAGCCACAGGGTTGGCCTCTCTGAAGCTTTCTTT.

The sample holds a few counts of this clone. The same CDR3 also results from other DNA sequences found in this sample. The chain employs TRBV20-1 and TRBJ1-1, with D hard to call. In germline, CDR1 is DFQATT, CDR2 SNEGSKA (reference sequence). V was trimmed by 0 bases and J by 3 bases, leaving 2 bases between them. The CDR3 is made up of 11 amino acids. For the CDR3, the DNA is TGCAGTGCTAGAGACGACACTGAAGCTTTCTTT. This gives the protein CSARDDTEAFF.

This chain uses TRBV7-2 with TRBJ1-4; 9 nucleotides agree with TRBD1. Germline V lookup: CDR1 SGHTA, CDR2 FQGNSA. This CDR3 spans 16 amino acids. Trimming at V came to 6 bases and at J to 3 bases, leaving 8 bases not matched to a gene. This CDR3 reads CASSPTGGLANEKLFF. The CDR3 DNA is TGTGCCAGCAGTCCCACAGGGGGCCTTGCTAATGAAAAACTGTTTTTT.

The chain combines TRBV27 with TRBJ1-1; weak D call: TRBD1 (6 bases). Between the trimmed V and J ends, which lost 5 bases and 1 base, there was a span of 8 bases. Germline CDR1 and CDR2: MNHEY and SMNVEV (reference sequence). The CDR3 sequence is 13 residues long. The CDR3 loop reads CASSRQENTEAFF. The CDR3 DNA reads as TGTGCCAGCAGTCGACAGGAGAACACTGAAGCTTTCTTT.

The chain joins TRBV15 to TRBJ2-3; 7 nucleotides agree with TRBD1. This CDR3 spans 17 amino acids. J lost 7 bases, V lost 4 bases, and 17 bases had no gene match. Germline-derived CDR1 and CDR2 are LNHNV and YYDKDF (reference sequence). DNA of the CDR3: TGTGCCACCAGCACCCCGTCGGGGAGAGGGGGCGCGAATACGCAGTATTTT. Residues: CATSTPSGRGGANTQYF.

This chain connects TRBV29-1 to TRBJ1-4; 9 nucleotides agree with TRBD1. The CDR3 runs to 13 residues. Germline-derived CDR1 and CDR2 are SQVTM and ANQGSEA. With 6 bases clipped from V and 7 bases from J, the junction kept 6 bases outside the gene matches. CDR3 residues: CSVRGQGFEKLFF. CDR3 sequence (DNA): TGCAGCGTCCGAGGACAGGGGTTTGAAAAACTGTTTTTT.

This clone showed up just once. The chain links TRBV5-6 to TRBJ1-6; 7 bases are shared with TRBD1. The CDR3 sequence is 14 residues long. With 2 bases clipped from V and 10 bases from J, the junction kept 6 bases outside the gene matches. CDR1 is SGHDT, CDR2 YYEEEE, per germline. The CDR3 is CASSFRGKGSPLHF. DNA of the CDR3: TGTGCCAGCAGCTTCAGGGGGAAGGGATCACCCCTCCACTTT.

The chain employs TRBV7-2 and TRBJ1-5, with D tentatively TRBD1 (6 bases). The CDR3 length is 16 residues. CDR1 and CDR2 (germline): SGHTA, FQGNSA. V lost 1 base and J lost 3, with 13 bases in between. The CDR3 nucleotides are TGTGCCAGCAGCTTAGGATCGACAGGACTCAATCAGCCCCAGCATTTT. Residues: CASSLGSTGLNQPQHF.

The chain joins TRBV7-2 to TRBJ2-7; tentatively, D is TRBD2 (6 bases). The length of the CDR3 is 15 residues. V was trimmed by 5 bases and J by 3 bases, leaving 17 bases between them. CDR1 and CDR2 from the germline V gene are SGHTA and FQGNSA. The chain's CDR3 is CASSPSQMRDYEQYF. DNA for the CDR3: TGTGCCAGCAGCCCATCCCAAATGCGGGACTACGAGCAGTACTTC. Complete variable domain (other parts from reference TRBV7-2 and TRBJ2-7): GAGVSQSPSNKVTEKGKDVELRCDPISGHTALYWYRQSLGQGLEFLIYFQGNSAPDKSGLPSDRFSAERTGGSVSTLTIQRTQQEDSAVYLCASSPSQMRDYEQYFGPGTRLTVT.

The chain uses TRBV4-1 and TRBJ1-2, with D tentatively TRBD1 (5 bases). Per the germline V gene, CDR1 is MGHRA and CDR2 is YSYEKL. This CDR3 has 14 residues. Trimming took off 0 bases at V and 2 bases at J, with 7 bases between the two ends. The CDR3 loop is CASSQDSGNYGYTF. CDR3 coding DNA: TGCGCCAGCAGCCAAGATTCAGGGAACTATGGCTACACCTTC.

A note on this clone: One junction end does not reproduce the germline sequence, and a read error may be involved. The chain recombines TRBV7-2 with TRBJ2-6; D not certain. Germline loops: CDR1 SGHTA, CDR2 FQGNSA. The CDR3 is 14 residues long. The CDR3 DNA reads as TGTGCCAGCAGCTTATCTTCTGCGGCCAACGTCCTGACTTTC. The encoded protein is CASSLSSAANVLTF.